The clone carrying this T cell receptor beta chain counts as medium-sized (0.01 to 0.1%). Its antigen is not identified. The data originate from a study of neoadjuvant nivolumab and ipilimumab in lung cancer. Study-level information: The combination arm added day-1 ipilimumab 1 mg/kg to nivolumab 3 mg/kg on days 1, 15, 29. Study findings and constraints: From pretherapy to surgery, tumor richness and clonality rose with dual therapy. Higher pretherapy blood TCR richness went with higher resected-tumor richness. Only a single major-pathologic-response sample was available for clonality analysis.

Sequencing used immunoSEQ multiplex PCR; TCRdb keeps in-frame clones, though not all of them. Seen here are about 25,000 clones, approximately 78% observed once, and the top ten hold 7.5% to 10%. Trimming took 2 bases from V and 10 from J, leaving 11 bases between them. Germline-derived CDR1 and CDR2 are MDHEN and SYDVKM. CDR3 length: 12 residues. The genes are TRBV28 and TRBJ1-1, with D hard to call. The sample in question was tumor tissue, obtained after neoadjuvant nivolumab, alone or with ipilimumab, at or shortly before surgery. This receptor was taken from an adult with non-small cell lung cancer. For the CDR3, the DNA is TGTGCCAGCAGTTTAATACTGGACTTAGCTTTCTTT. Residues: CASSLILDLAFF.